The 24 T cell receptor beta chains below were found in one sample sequenced in a study of beta chain features in type 1 diabetes. Antigen specificity for these receptors is unknown. Whole-study results and caveats: Among all four CD4+ subsets, Type 1 diabetes patients had TCRB CDR3s that were moderately but significantly shorter.

Expressed TCRB transcripts got sequenced, as all isolated RNA was reverse transcribed. The protocol was immunoSEQ multiplex PCR, while the TCRdb copy is restricted to in-frame clones and leaves out a portion. In the table there are 130,000 or so clones, 15% to 20% of which are singletons. Sequenced: central memory CD4+ T cells from blood. These TCRs come from a man between 18 and 35 years old with type 1 diabetes.

V and J are TRBV25-1 and TRBJ2-7; 10 nucleotides agree with TRBD2. Germline V gene lookup returns CDR1 MGHDK and CDR2 SYGVNS. This CDR3 comprises 15 residues. V was pared by 4 bases and J by 7 bases, with 10 bases of the junction left unmatched. The CDR3 DNA sequence: TGTGCCAGCAGTGGGACTAGCGGCACAGAGGTAGAGCAGTACTTC. Residues: CASSGTSGTEVEQYF.

This sequence joins TRBV2 and TRBJ1-6; maybe TRBD1 (6 bases). The ends were cut back, 7 bases at V and 7 bases at J, with 14 bases in the middle. The CDR3 extends over 14 amino acids. Per the germline V gene, CDR1 is SNHLY and CDR2 is FYNNEI. CDR3 loop: CASKGGYSNSPLHF. In DNA, the CDR3 is TGTGCCAGCAAGGGGGGGTATTCCAATTCACCCCTCCACTTT.

In its sample, this clone was seen a few times. The rearrangement links TRBV2 to TRBJ1-1; D gene unclear. The CDR3 is 13 residues long. The germline gives CDR1 SNHLY, CDR2 FYNNEI. V lost 2 bases and J lost 3, with 7 bases in between. The CDR3 bases are TGTGCCAGCAGTGAATGGCTTTACACTGAAGCTTTCTTT. This sequence encodes CASSEWLYTEAFF.

V is TRBV5-1 and J is TRBJ1-1; no reliable D call. V was pared by 2 bases and J by 3 bases, with 8 bases between. The CDR3 length is 13 residues. Germline V gives CDR1 SGHRS, CDR2 YFSETQ. This CDR3 reads CASSFGVDTEAFF. Here the CDR3 DNA reads TGCGCCAGCAGCTTTGGGGTGGACACTGAAGCTTTCTTT.

Only a few counts were recorded for this clone. The junction departs from germline at one end; a sequencing error may be responsible. J is TRBJ2-5 and V is TRBV7-7, with D perhaps matching TRBD1 or TRBD2 (5 bases each). This CDR3 contains 15 residues. The germline V gene encodes CDR1 SSHAT and CDR2 FNYEAQ (reference sequence). As DNA, the CDR3 is TGTGCTAGCAGCTTAGCGCGTCAGGGAAGCGAGACCCAGTACTTC. Amino acid sequence: CASSLARQGSETQYF.

This clone was detected a few times. The chain combines TRBV5-1 with TRBJ1-4; no reliable D call. The germline V gene has CDR1 SGHRS and CDR2 YFSETQ. This CDR3 contains 12 residues. Trimming left V 0 bases short and J 8 bases short, with 5 bases between. The CDR3 here is CASSLDLEKLFF. The DNA of the CDR3 is TGCGCCAGCAGCTTGGATTTGGAAAAACTGTTTTTT. The full variable domain, rest sourced from reference TRBV5-1 and TRBJ1-4, is KAGVTQTPRYLIKTRGQQVTLSCSPISGHRSVSWYQQTPGQGLQFLFEYFSETQRNKGNFPGRFSGRQFSNSRSEMNVSTLELGDSALYLCASSLDLEKLFFGSGTQLSVL.

This chain links TRBV5-6 with TRBJ1-4, with 8 bases aligning to TRBD1. V was clipped by 1 base and J by 10 bases; unmatched bases: 0. CDR1 is SGHDT, CDR2 YYEEEE, per germline. CDR3 length equals 12 residues. The CDR3 coding sequence is TGTGCCAGCAGCTTGCAGGGGGCAAAACTGTTTTTT. It specifies CASSLQGAKLFF.

This clone came up a few times. The chain recombines TRBV28 with TRBJ2-2; 9 bases align to TRBD1. Looked up from germline, CDR1 is MDHEN and CDR2 is SYDVKM. The CDR3 is 14 residues long. V lost 11 bases, J lost 4 bases, and 8 bases stayed unmatched. The CDR3 DNA reads as TGTGCCGTAGGACAGGGGTTATCCACCGGGGAGCTGTTTTTT. It translates to CAVGQGLSTGELFF.

The chain is built from TRBV28 and TRBJ1-1; D remains unclear. V was shortened by 6 bases and J by 5 bases, with 10 bases between the two germline ends. The CDR3 sequence is 12 residues long. Germline V CDR1 and CDR2: MDHEN, SYDVKM. The CDR3 spells CASRAIWTEAFF. The CDR3 DNA reads as TGTGCCAGCAGAGCGATTTGGACTGAAGCTTTCTTT.

J is TRBJ2-3 and V is TRBV30; maybe TRBD2 (5 bases). Trimming cost V 0 bases and J 4 bases, with 8 bases left between them. Germline V gene data show CDR1 as GTSNPN and CDR2 as SVGIG (reference sequence). This CDR3 spans 13 amino acids. CDR3 residues: CAWSVLGPDTQYF. The DNA for the CDR3 is TGTGCCTGGAGTGTACTAGGGCCAGATACGCAGTATTTT.

The chain employs TRBV5-1 and TRBJ2-3; TRBD2 agrees at 7 bases. The V gene end was trimmed by 4 bases and the J gene end by 6 bases; junction bases not matched to a gene: 11. The CDR3 length is 15 residues. Germline CDR1 SGHRS, CDR2 YFSETQ. CDR3 bases: TGCGCCAGCAGCCTGTCGAGCGGGAACTCCGATACGCAGTATTTT. Encoded protein: CASSLSSGNSDTQYF.

J is TRBJ2-5 and V is TRBV10-3; the D is unclear. The germline V gene encodes CDR1 ENHRY and CDR2 SYGVKD. The V end was cut by 2 bases, the J end by 5 bases, with 12 bases between. The CDR3 runs to 14 residues. The CDR3 DNA sequence: TGTGCCATCAGTGAGAGAAGCGCTCCGGAGACCCAGTACTTC. Translation: CAISERSAPETQYF.

The rearrangement joins TRBV2 to TRBJ2-7, with TRBD1 as a possible D gene (6 bases). The CDR3 sequence is 15 residues long. The V end was cut by 6 bases, the J end by 1 base, with 16 bases between. Per the germline V gene, CDR1 is SNHLY and CDR2 is FYNNEI. The DNA of the CDR3 is TGTGCCAGCAGCGTCACAGGGCGACCGTCCTACGAGCAGTACTTC. The encoded protein is CASSVTGRPSYEQYF.

This clone was counted a few times. The CDR3 region has the DNA TGTGCCACCAGCATGAGTAGCAATCAGCCCCAGCATTTT. The encoded protein is CATSMSSNQPQHF. The chain carries TRBV15 and TRBJ1-5; D not resolved. This CDR3 contains 13 residues. CDR1 is LNHNV and CDR2 is YYDKDF in the germline V gene (reference sequence). V lost 4 bases to trimming and J lost 0 bases, with 4 bases between them. Full variable domain (missing parts from reference TRBV15 and TRBJ1-5): DAMVIQNPRYQVTQFGKPVTLSCSQTLNHNVMYWYQQKSSQAPKLLFHYYDKDFNNEADTPDNFQSRRPNTSFCFLDIRSPGLGDTAMYLCATSMSSNQPQHFGDGTRLSIL.

The rearrangement links TRBV4-3 to TRBJ2-4; D remains ambiguous. Germline V gives CDR1 LGHNA, CDR2 YSLEER. Trimming removed 0 bases at V and 8 bases at J, with 14 bases between. The CDR3 length is 15 residues. The CDR3 region has the DNA TGCGCCAGCAGCCAAGAGCGCGTGGGAATGGACATTCAGTACTTC. Translated: CASSQERVGMDIQYF.

V is TRBV7-3 and J is TRBJ2-2, with TRBD2 matching 8 bases. This CDR3 has 15 residues. CDR1 is SGHTA, CDR2 FQGTGA, per germline. V shed 6 bases, J shed 1 base, and the junction held 4 bases outside the gene matches. The CDR3 nucleotides are TGTGCCAGCAGTTCTCTAGCGGGGAACACCGGGGAGCTGTTTTTT. This sequence encodes CASSSLAGNTGELFF.

Of note for this clone: In the same sample, other DNA sequences code for this CDR3. This chain links TRBV4-2 with TRBJ2-3; D remains unclear. The V gene lost 1 base and the J gene lost 5 bases, with 13 bases spanning the gap. The CDR3 covers 15 residues. Germline loops: CDR1 LGHNA, CDR2 YNFKEQ. The CDR3 sequence is CASSQVSVDGDTQYF. In DNA, the CDR3 is TGTGCCAGCAGCCAAGTATCGGTGGATGGAGATACGCAGTATTTT.

In this sample, this clone turned up a few times. This chain uses TRBV4-1 with TRBJ2-5; 7 bases are a match to TRBD1. The CDR3 contains 14 residues. Germline lookup yields CDR1 MGHRA and CDR2 YSYEKL. Losses at the gene ends were 1 base for V and 5 bases for J; bases not matched to a gene: 4. CDR3 in DNA: TGCGCCAGCAGCCAAGGGGACAGTTGGGAGACCCAGTACTTC. This translates into CASSQGDSWETQYF.

This clone was seen repeatedly, ten times or more. The V call is TRBV29-1, the J call TRBJ2-5; D gene unclear. The germline V gene has CDR1 SQVTM and CDR2 ANQGSEA. CDR3 length: 11 residues. Trimming stripped 6 bases from V and 2 bases from J, with 7 bases between. The DNA for the CDR3 is TGCAGCGTCTTCCAACAAGAGACCCAGTACTTC. Its protein is CSVFQQETQYF.

This clone appeared many times. CDR3 coding DNA: TGTGCCAGCAGCCCAGGGCTACTTCCCCCCAATGAGCAGTTCTTC. Protein sequence: CASSPGLLPPNEQFF. The rearrangement joins TRBV13 to TRBJ2-1; D may be TRBD1 (5 bases). Germline V gives CDR1 PRHDT, CDR2 FYEKMQ (reference sequence). This CDR3 has 15 amino acids. The V and J ends lost 5 bases and 6 bases respectively, with 17 bases between them.

Ten or more counts support this clone. In DNA, the CDR3 is TGTGCCAGCAGCTTAGCAGGACAGGCTAGCGGACTCGGTGAGCAGTTCTTC. This translates into CASSLAGQASGLGEQFF. The V and J genes are TRBV7-6 and TRBJ2-1, with D possibly being TRBD1 or TRBD2 (7 bases each). Per germline, CDR1 SGHVS and CDR2 FNYEAQ. V lost 0 bases and J lost 9, with 21 bases in between. CDR3 size: 17 residues.

This clone has more than one count but fewer than ten. The chain employs TRBV7-2 and TRBJ2-2, with D possibly TRBD1 on 5 matching bases. CDR3 length equals 15 residues. Trimming removed 1 base from V and 7 bases from J, with 13 bases in between. Germline values: CDR1 SGHTA, CDR2 FQGNSA. CDR3 residues: CASSLGAGKSGELFF. The CDR3 coding sequence is TGTGCCAGCAGCTTAGGGGCAGGGAAGAGCGGGGAGCTGTTTTTT.

This clone was detected ten times or more. This chain links TRBV15 with TRBJ2-5; no reliable D call. Germline V gene lookup returns CDR1 LNHNV and CDR2 YYDKDF (reference sequence). V shed 5 bases and J shed 2 bases, with 9 bases lying between them. This CDR3 has 13 residues. The CDR3 spells CATSGIRQETQYF. DNA for the CDR3: TGTGCCACCAGCGGGATCCGACAAGAGACCCAGTACTTC. Drawing the rest from reference TRBV15 and TRBJ2-5, the complete variable domain is DAMVIQNPRYQVTQFGKPVTLSCSQTLNHNVMYWYQQKSSQAPKLLFHYYDKDFNNEADTPDNFQSRRPNTSFCFLDIRSPGLGDTAMYLCATSGIRQETQYFGPGTRLLVL.

This clone was detected a few times. This chain uses TRBV10-3 with TRBJ2-1; 7 bases align to TRBD1. Germline CDR1 and CDR2: ENHRY and SYGVKD. The CDR3 sequence is 15 residues long. With 4 bases clipped from V and 8 bases from J, the junction kept 11 bases outside the gene matches. The DNA for the CDR3 is TGTGCCATCAGTGGTACCGGGACAGTTGGGGATGAGCAGTTCTTC. Amino acids: CAISGTGTVGDEQFF.